This TCR beta chain was sequenced for a study of blood T cell repertoires in COVID-19. Study information: Acute and convalescent COVID-19 samples came from the United States, Italy and Spain. Nucleic acid was either cDNA or gDNA, and it came from T cells, B-cell-depleted T cells, or PBMCs.

In the source study's methods: Amplification of reference gene primers provided the estimated nucleated cell counts. TCRdb's copy holds only in-frame clones and misses some; the assay was immunoSEQ multiplex PCR. V and J calls plus clone size are reproduced from that table; the DNA served to infer D and trimming. This repertoire shows about 180,000 clones, 85% found once; its top ten account for roughly 18%. The Seattle patients, enrolled during active infection, were followed longitudinally. Source material: peripheral blood. The TCR comes from a person aged 65 to 79 with COVID-19, enrolled during active disease.

The CDR3 loop is CASSRRLAGGNTGELFF. The CDR3, as DNA: TGTGCCAGCAGCCGTCGACTAGCGGGGGGGAACACCGGGGAGCTGTTTTTT. The chain joins TRBV11-2 to TRBJ2-2; 13 nucleotides align to TRBD2. The germline CDR1 and CDR2 sequences are SGHAT and FQNNGV. The CDR3 covers 17 residues. J lost 1 base, V lost 5 bases, and 4 bases had no gene match.